This T cell receptor (beta chain) was recovered during a study of CD8 T cells in ankylosing spondylitis. General observations from the study: For ankylosing spondylitis blood, a TCR beta motif of about eight highly homologous variants appeared characteristic. Significant enrichment of disease-linked clones was reportedly seen in matched ankylosing spondylitis synovial fluid. Earlier reports found some motif variants in synovial fluid and blood in reactive arthritis. Disease-linked clones were CD8+ and relatively rare in peripheral blood.

Scientists made TCR beta libraries using quantitative 5'-RACE with molecular barcodes. TCRdb reprocessed the 5' RACE reads via MiXCR and lists one record per CDR3 protein. The sample shows more than 600,000 distinct CDR3 sequences, around a fifth of them seen only once. A note on this clonotype: Its antigen is unknown.

Between the trimmed V and J ends, which lost 5 bases and 3 bases, there was a span of 13 bases. Germline CDR1 and CDR2: SGHTA and FQGNSA. The CDR3 is 14 residues long. The receptor's source is a male donor with ankylosing spondylitis. This rearrangement joins TRBV7-2 to TRBJ2-5, with D perhaps matching TRBD1 or TRBD2 (5 bases each). The sample consisted of blood, either unsorted or a sorted T cell fraction (not recorded which). In nucleotides, the CDR3 is TGTGCCAGCAGCCAAAGGGACGGTAAAGAGACCCAGTACTTC. It translates to CASSQRDGKETQYF.